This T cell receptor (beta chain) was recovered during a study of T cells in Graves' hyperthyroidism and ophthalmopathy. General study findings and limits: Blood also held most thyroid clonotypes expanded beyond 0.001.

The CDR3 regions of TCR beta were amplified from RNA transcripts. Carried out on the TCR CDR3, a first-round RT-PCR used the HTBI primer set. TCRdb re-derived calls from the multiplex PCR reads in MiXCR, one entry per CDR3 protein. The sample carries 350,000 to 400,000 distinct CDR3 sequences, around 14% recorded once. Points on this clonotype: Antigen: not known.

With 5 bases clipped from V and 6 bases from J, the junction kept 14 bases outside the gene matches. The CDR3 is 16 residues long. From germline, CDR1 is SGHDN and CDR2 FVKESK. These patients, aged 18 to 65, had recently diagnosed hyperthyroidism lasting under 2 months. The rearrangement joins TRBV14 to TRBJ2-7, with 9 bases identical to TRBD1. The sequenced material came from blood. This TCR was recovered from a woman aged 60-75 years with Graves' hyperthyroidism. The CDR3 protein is CASSSGTGYVRGEQYF. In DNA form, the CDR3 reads TGTGCCAGCAGCTCCGGGACAGGGTATGTTCGCGGCGAGCAGTACTTC.